These 22 T cell receptor beta chains were sequenced from one sample in a study of spatial heterogeneity in lung cancer. The time point was: sample taken at primary tumor resection. Findings and limits, study-wide: Tumoral mutation counts were tracked by counts of expanded intratumoral alpha and beta TCRs.

No antigen is known for these receptors. Via MiXCR, TCRdb re-called the 5' RACE reads, giving one row per CDR3 protein. Among some 9,800 distinct CDR3 sequences listed, 4% to 6% were seen once. The source material was lung tumor tissue, sampled at surgery. These receptors came from a female donor with early-stage non-small cell lung cancer.

V is TRBV7-8 and J is TRBJ2-2; TRBD2 might be the D (7 bases). Germline-derived CDR1 and CDR2 are SGHVS and FQNEAQ. V was cut by 5 bases and J by 1 base, with 14 bases left in between. This CDR3 region has 16 residues. Written as DNA, the CDR3 is TGTGCCAGCAGCCCCTGGGGGGGCGGGAACACCGGGGAGCTGTTTTTT. It codes for CASSPWGGGNTGELFF.

This clonotype was found many times. The chain carries TRBV7-6 and TRBJ1-3; D ambiguous. There are 16 residues in the CDR3. Trimming took off 5 bases at V and 0 bases at J, with 14 bases between the two ends. Germline V CDR1 and CDR2: SGHVS, FNYEAQ. The CDR3 protein is CASSPNMGGSGNTIYF. Written as DNA, the CDR3 is TGTGCCAGCAGCCCTAATATGGGCGGCTCTGGAAACACCATATATTTT.

Many counts were recorded for this clonotype. A junction boundary mismatches the germline segment, possibly from a read error. The chain combines TRBV7-2 with TRBJ1-4; D possibly corresponds to TRBD1 (6 bases). This CDR3 has 16 amino acids. Germline CDR1 and CDR2: SGHTA and FQGNSA. CDR3 residues: CASSLARGAGNEKLLF. The CDR3 nucleotides are TGTGCCAGCAGCTTAGCGCGGGGGGCGGGTAATGAAAAACTGCTTTTT.

This clonotype is deemed medium-sized. This chain uses TRBV6-5 with TRBJ1-1, with D unclear. Trimming took 5 bases from V and 1 from J, leaving 14 bases between them. The length of the CDR3 is 15 residues. Per the germline V gene, CDR1 is MNHEY and CDR2 is SVGAGI. This chain's CDR3 is CASSLPGYANTEAFF. The CDR3 nucleotides are TGTGCCAGCAGTCTCCCAGGATATGCGAACACTGAAGCTTTCTTT.

This clonotype was recorded at least ten times. The V gene is TRBV7-2, the J gene TRBJ2-2; D is unresolved. The CDR3 consists of 13 residues. Trimming removed 5 bases from V and 5 bases from J, with 9 bases in between. Germline V gene lookup returns CDR1 SGHTA and CDR2 FQGNSA. The chain's CDR3 is CASSAARTGELFF. The CDR3 DNA sequence: TGTGCCAGCAGCGCCGCCCGAACCGGGGAGCTGTTTTTT.

Only a few counts were recorded for this clonotype. The chain links TRBV19 to TRBJ1-5; D not resolved. CDR1 is LNHDA, CDR2 SQIVND, per germline (reference sequence). The CDR3 runs to 13 residues. Trimming took 5 bases from V and 1 from J, leaving 6 bases between them. CDR3 sequence (DNA): TGTGCCAGTAGTCGGGCCAGCAATCAGCCCCAGCATTTT. This sequence encodes CASSRASNQPQHF.

This clonotype occurred many times. The chain recombines TRBV25-1 with TRBJ2-2; the match to TRBD2 covers 9 bases. The V gene end was trimmed by 4 bases and the J gene end by 1 base; junction bases not matched to a gene: 7. This CDR3 is 17 amino acids long. Germline V gene data show CDR1 as MGHDK and CDR2 as SYGVNS. The CDR3 sequence is CASSVRLAELNTGELFF. CDR3 nucleotide sequence: TGTGCCAGCAGTGTACGACTAGCGGAGCTGAACACCGGGGAGCTGTTTTTT.

In its sample, this clonotype was seen many times. The V gene is TRBV7-6, the J gene TRBJ2-4; D uncertain. Trimming removed 5 bases from V and 0 bases from J, with 8 bases in between. The V gene's germline CDR1 is SGHVS and CDR2 FNYEAQ. This CDR3 region has 14 residues. Here the CDR3 reads CASSPNIAKNIQYF. The CDR3 DNA reads as TGTGCCAGCAGCCCAAATATAGCCAAAAACATTCAGTACTTC. Full variable domain (remainder filled in from reference TRBV7-6 and TRBJ2-4): GAGVSQSPRYKVTKRGQDVALRCDPISGHVSLYWYRQALGQGPEFLTYFNYEAQQDKSGLPNDRFSAERPEGSISTLTIQRTEQRDSAMYRCASSPNIAKNIQYFGAGTRLSVL.

By proportion, this clonotype is medium-sized. As DNA, the CDR3 is TGTGCCAGCAGCGTAAACACCGCCGGCGATGAGCAGTTCTTC. It codes for CASSVNTAGDEQFF. The gene calls are TRBV9 and TRBJ2-1, with D hard to call. V lost 1 base and J lost 8, with 13 bases in between. CDR1 and CDR2 (germline): SGDLS, YYNGEE. The CDR3 is made up of 14 amino acids.

This clonotype was observed at least ten times. The chain employs TRBV12-3 or TRBV12-4 and TRBJ1-1; D gene unclear. V was trimmed by 6 bases and J by 1 base, leaving 9 bases between them. The CDR3 is made up of 13 amino acids. CDR3 sequence: CASSRGENTEAFF. CDR3 bases: TGTGCCAGCAGCCGGGGAGAGAACACTGAAGCTTTCTTT.

By frequency in the sample, this clonotype is medium-sized (0.01 to 0.1%). V and J are TRBV25-1 and TRBJ1-3; D is uncertain. Germline V gives CDR1 MGHDK, CDR2 SYGVNS. The V gene lost 6 bases and the J gene lost 1 base, with 7 bases spanning the gap. CDR3 length equals 13 residues. This CDR3 is CASSDFSGNTIYF. CDR3 in DNA: TGTGCCAGCAGCGACTTTTCTGGAAACACCATATATTTT.

To note about this clonotype: The CDR3 does not end in the conserved phenylalanine or tryptophan, so this is likely a read error. Because the CDR3's place on the DNA is in doubt, the DNA is left out and the CDR3 is given as listed by TCRdb. CDR3 residues: CASSDRRAKSNEKLL. The rearrangement uses TRBV6-4 and TRBJ2-1. The CDR3 length is 15 residues, termini included. Germline CDR1 reads MRHNA; CDR2 reads SNTAGT.

In its sample, this clonotype is medium-sized. The chain couples TRBV20-1 to TRBJ2-1; D might be TRBD2 (6 bases). Deletions cut 2 bases from V and 0 bases from J, with 8 bases between. The germline CDR1 and CDR2 sequences are DFQATT and SNEGSKA (reference sequence). This CDR3 region has 14 residues. The CDR3 DNA sequence: TGCAGTGCTAGACGCGGGAACTCCTACAATGAGCAGTTCTTC. Translation: CSARRGNSYNEQFF.

This clonotype is judged medium-sized. J is TRBJ2-3 and V is TRBV10-3; no clear D gene. Trimming pared 10 bases from V and 0 bases from J, leaving 11 bases between. The germline V gene encodes CDR1 ENHRY and CDR2 SYGVKD. The CDR3 covers 13 residues. This CDR3 reads CATQDGSTDTQYF. The CDR3 nucleotides read TGTGCCACCCAGGATGGAAGCACAGATACGCAGTATTTT.

This clonotype has a count of ten or more. The V gene is TRBV5-1, the J gene TRBJ2-5; 7 bases align to TRBD1. This CDR3 comprises 15 residues. Trimming removed 3 bases from V and 2 bases from J; junction bases left unmatched: 7. CDR1 and CDR2 (germline): SGHRS, YFSETQ. CDR3 loop: CASSSLLGQQETQYF. CDR3 nucleotides: TGCGCCAGCAGCTCGCTCCTGGGACAGCAAGAGACCCAGTACTTC.

By share of the sample, this clonotype is medium-sized. This sequence joins TRBV2 and TRBJ2-1, with a weak D call TRBD2 (5 bases). The V and J ends lost 3 bases and 5 bases respectively, with 14 bases between them. Germline V CDR1 and CDR2: SNHLY, FYNNEI. This CDR3 contains 15 residues. The CDR3 DNA reads as TGTGCCAGCAGTGAGGACGGACTGGCGAACAATGAGCAGTTCTTC. Its translation is CASSEDGLANNEQFF.

V and J are TRBV28 and TRBJ2-7, with D tentatively TRBD1 (5 bases). The CDR3 length is 14 residues. V gave up 5 bases and J gave up 3 bases, with 14 bases separating them. The germline CDR1 and CDR2 sequences are MDHEN and SYDVKM. CDR3 sequence reads: CASSTPDKSYEQYF. CDR3 nucleotides: TGTGCCAGCAGTACCCCGGACAAGAGCTACGAGCAGTACTTC.

This clonotype was detected ten times or more. The V and J genes are TRBV20-1 and TRBJ2-7, with TRBD2 matching 7 bases. The germline gives CDR1 DFQATT, CDR2 SNEGSKA (reference sequence). Trimming removed 0 bases from V and 6 bases from J; junction bases left unmatched: 8. CDR3 length: 14 amino acids. DNA for the CDR3: TGCAGTGCTAGAGATTCTGGCGGGAGAGGCGAGCAGTACTTC. It translates to CSARDSGGRGEQYF.

This clonotype was observed many times. The V and J genes are TRBV29-1 and TRBJ2-1, with D hard to call. The V end was cut by 5 bases, the J end by 6 bases, with 5 bases between. The CDR3 runs to 10 residues. Looked up from germline, CDR1 is SQVTM and CDR2 is ANQGSEA. The CDR3 protein is CSVHSNEQFF. CDR3 in DNA: TGCAGCGTTCACAGCAATGAGCAGTTCTTC.

This clonotype has just one count. The chain uses TRBV6-2 or TRBV6-3 and TRBJ2-3; D is undetermined. The CDR3 loop spans 14 amino acids. Germline V gives CDR1 MNHEY, CDR2 SVGEGT. Trimming took 0 bases from V and 2 from J, leaving 6 bases between them. CDR3 sequence reads: CASSYSGYTDTQYF. Written as DNA, the CDR3 is TGTGCCAGCAGTTACTCGGGCTACACAGATACGCAGTATTTT.

This clonotype appeared many times. The rearrangement uses TRBV28 and TRBJ2-7; the D gene is possibly TRBD2 (7 bases). The CDR3 is made up of 16 amino acids. V shed 7 bases and J shed 2 bases, with 21 bases lying between them. Germline-derived CDR1 and CDR2 are MDHEN and SYDVKM. CDR3 in amino acids: CASNIPGGGGTYEQYF. The CDR3 DNA follows: TGTGCCAGCAACATACCCGGGGGAGGGGGGACCTACGAGCAGTACTTC.

Judged by abundance, this clonotype is medium-sized. CDR3 DNA sequence: TGTGCCAGCTCACCCTCCGACGGCGCCTACGAGCAGTACTTC. Residues: CASSPSDGAYEQYF. This chain connects TRBV18 to TRBJ2-7; the D is unclear. Deletions cut 3 bases from V and 2 bases from J, with 11 bases between. This CDR3 is 14 amino acids long. Germline CDR1 is KGHSH and CDR2 is LQKENI.